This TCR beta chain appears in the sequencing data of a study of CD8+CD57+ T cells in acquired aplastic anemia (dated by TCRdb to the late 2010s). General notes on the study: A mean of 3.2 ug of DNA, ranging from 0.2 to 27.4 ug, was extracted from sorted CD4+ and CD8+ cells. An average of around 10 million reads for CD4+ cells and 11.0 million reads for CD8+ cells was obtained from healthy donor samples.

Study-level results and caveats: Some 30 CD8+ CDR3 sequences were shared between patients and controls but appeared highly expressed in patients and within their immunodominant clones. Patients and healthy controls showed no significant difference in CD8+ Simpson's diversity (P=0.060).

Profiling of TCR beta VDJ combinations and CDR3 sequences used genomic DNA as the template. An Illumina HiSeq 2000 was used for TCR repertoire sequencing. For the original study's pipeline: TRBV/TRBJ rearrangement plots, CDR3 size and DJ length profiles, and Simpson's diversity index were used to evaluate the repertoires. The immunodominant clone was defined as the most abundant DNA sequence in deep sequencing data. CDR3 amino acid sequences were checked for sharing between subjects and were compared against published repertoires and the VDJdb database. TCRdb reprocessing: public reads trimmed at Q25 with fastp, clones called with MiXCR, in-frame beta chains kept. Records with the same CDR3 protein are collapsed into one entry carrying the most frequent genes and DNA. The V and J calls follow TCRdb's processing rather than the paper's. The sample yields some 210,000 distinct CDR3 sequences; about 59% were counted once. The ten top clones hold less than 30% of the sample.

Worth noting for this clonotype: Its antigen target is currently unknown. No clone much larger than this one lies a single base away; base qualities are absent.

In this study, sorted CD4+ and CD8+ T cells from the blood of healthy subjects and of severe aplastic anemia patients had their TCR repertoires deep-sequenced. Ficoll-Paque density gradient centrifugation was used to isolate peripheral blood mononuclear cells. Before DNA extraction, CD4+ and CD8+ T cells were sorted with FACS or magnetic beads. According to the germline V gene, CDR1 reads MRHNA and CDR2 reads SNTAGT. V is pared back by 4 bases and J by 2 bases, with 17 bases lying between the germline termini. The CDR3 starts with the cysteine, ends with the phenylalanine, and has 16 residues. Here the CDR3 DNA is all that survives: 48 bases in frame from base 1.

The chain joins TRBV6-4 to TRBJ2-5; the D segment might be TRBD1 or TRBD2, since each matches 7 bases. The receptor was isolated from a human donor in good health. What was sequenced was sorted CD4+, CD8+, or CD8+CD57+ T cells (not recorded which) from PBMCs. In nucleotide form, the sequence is TGTGCCAGCAGTGTACAGGGGTCCGGGGGGCAAGAGACCCAGTACTTC. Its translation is CASSVQGSGGQETQYF.